A single sample is the source of the 3 T cell receptor beta chains below, sequenced in a study of blood T cell repertoires in COVID-19. TCRdb's copy holds only in-frame clones and misses some; the assay was immunoSEQ multiplex PCR. Of tens of thousands of clones listed, approximately 74% are singletons. Sequences were obtained from peripheral blood. The receptors derive from a man between 65 and 79 years old with COVID-19, enrolled during active disease.

The chain combines TRBV7-9 with TRBJ2-1, with TRBD2 matching 8 bases. V was clipped by 5 bases and J by 0 bases; unmatched bases: 3. The CDR3 extends over 15 amino acids. Per germline, CDR1 SEHNR and CDR2 FQNEAQ (reference sequence). CDR3: CASSASGSSYNEQFF. CDR3 DNA sequence: TGTGCCAGCAGCGCAAGCGGGAGCTCCTACAATGAGCAGTTCTTC.

The chain employs TRBV7-2 and TRBJ2-2, with 7 bases that match TRBD1. With V trimmed by 5 bases and J by 1 base, 4 bases remained unmatched. The CDR3 runs to 15 residues. Germline values: CDR1 SGHTA, CDR2 FQGNSA. CDR3 DNA: TGTGCCAGCAGCGAGGGGACAGTGAACACCGGGGAGCTGTTTTTT. Amino acid sequence: CASSEGTVNTGELFF.

The CDR3 coding sequence is TGTGCCAGCAGCCTTACTAGCGGGAGTCCGGATGAGCAGTTCTTC. This encodes CASSLTSGSPDEQFF. The rearrangement links TRBV7-3 to TRBJ2-1; TRBD2 matches at 11 bases. This CDR3 has 15 amino acids. V shed 5 bases and J 8 bases; nucleotides not matched to a gene: 8. In germline, CDR1 is SGHTA, CDR2 FQGTGA. The entire variable domain, with the rest obtained from reference TRBV7-3 and TRBJ2-1, is as follows: GAGVSQTPSNKVTEKGKYVELRCDPISGHTALYWYRQSLGQGPEFLIYFQGTGAADDSGLPNDRFFAVRPEGSVSTLKIQRTERGDSAVYLCASSLTSGSPDEQFFGPGTRLTVL.